Listed below are T cell receptor beta chains from one sample, sequenced in a study of identifying expanded T cells in peripheral blood. Libraries were prepared by immunoSEQ multiplex PCR; TCRdb keeps only in-frame clonotypes and omits some of them. The table records approximately 90,000 clones, about nine tenths of them present only once. The sequencing input was blood. These TCRs come from a person aged 18 to 70 in good health. Both conserved end residues are part of each CDR3. The D gene is left open where the match is weak. The listing skips clone size in some rows; elsewhere it reads once, few, many or a size class.

d_gene	abundance	len	v_gene	j_gene	CDR3nt	CDR3aa
-	-	14	TRBV7-3	TRBJ1-1	TGTGCCAGCAGCTTAGGACGGTCGAACACTGAAGCTTTCTTT	CASSLGRSNTEAFF
-	-	14	TRBV28	TRBJ1-4	TGTGCCAGCAGTTCACAGGGCGAGGAGGAAAAACTGTTTTTT	CASSSQGEEEKLFF
-	-	15	TRBV5-4	TRBJ2-3	TGTGCCAGCAGCTCCGGGACTCCGGACAGAGATACGCAGTATTTT	CASSSGTPDRDTQYF
-	-	15	TRBV6-4	TRBJ2-6	TGTGCCAGCAGTGACGGGGTGAGTGGGGCCAACGTCCTGACTTTC	CASSDGVSGANVLTF
-	-	12	TRBV6-1	TRBJ2-7	TGTGCCACCCACGGGCAGTCTTACGAGCAGTACTTC	CATHGQSYEQYF
TRBD2	-	15	TRBV12-5	TRBJ2-3	TGTGCTAGTGGGAGCGGGAGGGCCGGGGCAGATACGCAGTATTTT	CASGSGRAGADTQYF
-	-	14	TRBV30	TRBJ2-6	TGTGCCTGCAAGCTTCTCTCTGGGGCCAACGTCCTGACTTTC	CACKLLSGANVLTF
TRBD2	-	15	TRBV2	TRBJ2-7	TGTGCCAGCAGTCCGGGACTAGCGGGGGGGGCCGAGCAGTACTTC	CASSPGLAGGAEQYF
TRBD1	-	14	TRBV7-9	TRBJ2-7	TGTGCCAGCAGCTTAGGGACAGGTTCCTACGAGCAGTACTTC	CASSLGTGSYEQYF
TRBD1	-	15	TRBV5-4	TRBJ2-3	TGTGCCAGCAGTCGTCCGGGACAGGGAACAGATACGCAGTATTTT	CASSRPGQGTDTQYF
-	-	14	TRBV7-9	TRBJ2-7	TGTGCCAGCACCCCGCTAGGAGTACGGGACGAGCAGTACTTC	CASTPLGVRDEQYF
-	-	15	TRBV6-5	TRBJ1-2	TGTGCCAGCAGTTACTCGATGTCAAATCAGGGGGGCTACACCTTC	CASSYSMSNQGGYTF
TRBD2	-	15	TRBV28	TRBJ2-4	TGTGCCAGCAGCCCCTCCGGACTAGACGCAAACATTCAGTACTTC	CASSPSGLDANIQYF
-	-	17	TRBV28	TRBJ1-5	TGTGCCAGCAGTTTTTCGGGGTTGAGGGGCAGGCCCCGGCCCCAGCATTTT	CASSFSGLRGRPRPQHF
-	-	14	TRBV6-5	TRBJ1-1	TGTGCCAGCAGGCCGACAGGTATGAACACTGAAGCTTTCTTT	CASRPTGMNTEAFF
TRBD1	-	13	TRBV6-1	TRBJ1-5	TGTGCCAGCACTATACAGGGGTACCAGCCCCAGCATTTT	CASTIQGYQPQHF
TRBD2	-	17	TRBV5-4	TRBJ2-5	TGTGCCAGCAGCTCGGGGACTAGCGGGGAATCACAAGAGACCCAGTACTTC	CASSSGTSGESQETQYF
-	-	14	TRBV28	TRBJ2-5	TGTGCCAGCAGTACTAAACAGGGACGGGAGACCCAGTACTTC	CASSTKQGRETQYF
TRBD2	-	18	TRBV4-2	TRBJ2-7	TGTGCCAGCAGCCAAGGGACTAGCGGGAGATTGGTCGTCTACGAGCAGTACTTC	CASSQGTSGRLVVYEQYF
-	once	13	TRBV11-2	TRBJ1-4	TGTGCCAGCAGCTTTGAGGGGGGTGAAAAACTGTTTTTT	CASSFEGGEKLFF
TRBD1	-	15	TRBV5-1	TRBJ2-3	TGCGCCAGCAGCTTACGGGACAGGGCCACAGATACGCAGTATTTT	CASSLRDRATDTQYF
-	-	15	TRBV5-1	TRBJ2-7	TGCGCCAGCAGCTTAGGCCTAGGCGGGGCCTACGAGCAGTACTTC	CASSLGLGGAYEQYF
-	-	14	TRBV5-6	TRBJ2-3	TGTGCCAGCAGCCTGCCCCAGGACACAGATACGCAGTATTTT	CASSLPQDTDTQYF
-	-	16	TRBV6-5	TRBJ1-1	TGTGCCAGCAGTTACTCGCGGGACGGAAAGAACACTGAAGCTTTCTTT	CASSYSRDGKNTEAFF
TRBD1	-	15	TRBV4-3	TRBJ2-1	TGCGCCAGCAGCCAAGAAAACAGGGGCTACAATGAGCAGTTCTTC	CASSQENRGYNEQFF
-	once	12	TRBV5-4	TRBJ1-2	TGTGCCAGCAGCTTACCTAACTATGGCTACACCTTC	CASSLPNYGYTF
-	-	14	TRBV5-1	TRBJ2-2	TGCGCCAGCAGTAACAGTAAGAGCGCCGGGGAGCTGTTTTTT	CASSNSKSAGELFF
-	-	14	TRBV7-3	TRBJ1-1	TGTGCCAGCAGCATTGACGGGCGAGGGGCTGAAGCTTTCTTT	CASSIDGRGAEAFF
TRBD1	-	14	TRBV19	TRBJ2-2	TGTGCCACCGAACAGGGGACCAACACCGGGGAGCTGTTTTTT	CATEQGTNTGELFF
-	-	13	TRBV11-2	TRBJ2-7	TGTGCCAGCAGCCCCCAGGGCATGGACGAGCAGTACTTC	CASSPQGMDEQYF
-	-	14	TRBV28	TRBJ2-2	TGTGCCAGCAGAAATCAGGGTGACACCGGGGAGCTGTTTTTT	CASRNQGDTGELFF
-	-	13	TRBV7-2	TRBJ2-1	TGTGCCAGCCCCACTAGGATCGACAATGAGCAGTTCTTC	CASPTRIDNEQFF
TRBD1	-	14	TRBV5-1	TRBJ2-7	TGCGCCAGCAGCCCCTCGGGACAGGGGTACGAGCAGTACTTC	CASSPSGQGYEQYF
TRBD1	-	18	TRBV7-2	TRBJ2-6	TGTGCCAGCAGCCCCGCGACAGGGGGAGGTGGAGGGGCCAACGTCCTGACTTTC	CASSPATGGGGGANVLTF
TRBD1	-	15	TRBV10-3	TRBJ1-5	TGTGCCACCTTTCAGGGGGGCGGAAGCAATCAGCCCCAGCATTTT	CATFQGGGSNQPQHF
TRBD1	-	15	TRBV7-2	TRBJ1-4	TGTGCCAGCAGCCGTAACAGGGGCCTTAATGAAAAACTGTTTTTT	CASSRNRGLNEKLFF
-	-	13	TRBV7-9	TRBJ2-4	TGTGCCAGCAGCTTGAACGGACCAAACATTCAGTACTTC	CASSLNGPNIQYF
-	-	16	TRBV4-2	TRBJ2-6	TGTGCCAGCAGCCAAGATCCCTCTCTGGGGGCCAACGTCCTGACTTTC	CASSQDPSLGANVLTF
TRBD1	-	13	TRBV5-4	TRBJ1-1	TGTGCCAGCAGCCGCGGGACAGGGGCTGAAGCTTTCTTT	CASSRGTGAEAFF
TRBD1	-	16	TRBV30	TRBJ1-2	TGTGCCTGGAGTGTAGGACAGGCGAGGGATAACTATGGCTACACTTTC	CAWSVGQARDNYGYTF
-	-	15	TRBV11-1	TRBJ2-1	TGTGCCAGCAGTCCGGCCGGGGGGCGTTACAATGAGCAGTTCTTC	CASSPAGGRYNEQFF
-	once	13	TRBV29-1	TRBJ1-5	TGCAGCGTTGAAACAGGGTTATATCAGCCCCAGCATTTT	CSVETGLYQPQHF
-	once	15	TRBV6-4	TRBJ1-5	TGTGCCAGCAGTGAGATGGTGGGGAGCAATCAGCCCCAGCATTTT	CASSEMVGSNQPQHF
TRBD2	once	16	TRBV5-1	TRBJ2-3	TGCGCCAGCAGCTTGGCCGGAGCGGGAGGGGCAGATACGCAGTATTTT	CASSLAGAGGADTQYF
TRBD1	-	15	TRBV29-1	TRBJ2-1	TGCAGCGTTGAGGAGATCACAGGGGGTTCCAATGAGCAGTTCTTC	CSVEEITGGSNEQFF
TRBD1	once	15	TRBV5-1	TRBJ2-3	TGCGCCAGCAGCTTGTCGGGACAGAGCACAGATACGCAGTATTTT	CASSLSGQSTDTQYF
-	once	13	TRBV18	TRBJ2-5	TGTGCCAGCTCACTGCGGGATCAAGAGACCCAGTACTTC	CASSLRDQETQYF